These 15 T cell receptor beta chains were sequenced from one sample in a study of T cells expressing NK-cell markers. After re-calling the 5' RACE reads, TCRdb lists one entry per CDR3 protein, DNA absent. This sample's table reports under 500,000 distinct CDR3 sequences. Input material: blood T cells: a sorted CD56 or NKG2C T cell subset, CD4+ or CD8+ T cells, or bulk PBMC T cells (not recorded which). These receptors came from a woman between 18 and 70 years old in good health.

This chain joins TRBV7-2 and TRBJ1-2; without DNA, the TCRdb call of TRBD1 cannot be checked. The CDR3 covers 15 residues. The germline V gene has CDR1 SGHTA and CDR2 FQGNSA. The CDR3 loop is CAGSGAAPANYGYTF.

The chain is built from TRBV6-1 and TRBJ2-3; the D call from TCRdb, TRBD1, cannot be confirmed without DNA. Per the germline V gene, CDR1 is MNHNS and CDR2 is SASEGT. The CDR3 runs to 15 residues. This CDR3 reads CASRDGGAPTDTQYF.

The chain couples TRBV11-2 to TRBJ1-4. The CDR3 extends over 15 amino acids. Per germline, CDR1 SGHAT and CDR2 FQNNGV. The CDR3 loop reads CASSTRPKANEKLFF.

CDR3 residues: CASSVGWEEQFF. The V call is TRBV9, the J call TRBJ2-1; without DNA, the TCRdb call of TRBD2 cannot be checked. This CDR3 contains 12 residues. Germline V gene lookup returns CDR1 SGDLS and CDR2 YYNGEE. Full variable domain (remainder filled in from reference TRBV9 and TRBJ2-1): DSGVTQTPKHLITATGQRVTLRCSPRSGDLSVYWYQQSLDQGLQFLIQYYNGEERAKGNILERFSAQQFPDLHSELNLSSLELGDSALYFCASSVGWEEQFFGPGTRLTVL.

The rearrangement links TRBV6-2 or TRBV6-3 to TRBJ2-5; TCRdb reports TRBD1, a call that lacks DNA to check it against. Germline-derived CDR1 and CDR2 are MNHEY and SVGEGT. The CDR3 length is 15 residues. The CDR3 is CASSISGWVDETQYF.

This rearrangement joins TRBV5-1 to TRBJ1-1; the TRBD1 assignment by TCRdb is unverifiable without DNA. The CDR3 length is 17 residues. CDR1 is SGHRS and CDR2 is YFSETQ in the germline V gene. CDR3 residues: CASSLAGTGWGNTEAFF.

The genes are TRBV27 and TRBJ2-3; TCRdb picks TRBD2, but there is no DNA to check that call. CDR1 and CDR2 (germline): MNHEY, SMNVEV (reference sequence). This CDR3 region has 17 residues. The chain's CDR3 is CASSLTPTSGYTDTQYF.

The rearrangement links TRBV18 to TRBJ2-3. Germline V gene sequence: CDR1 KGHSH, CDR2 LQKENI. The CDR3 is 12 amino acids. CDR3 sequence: CASSKESDTQYF.

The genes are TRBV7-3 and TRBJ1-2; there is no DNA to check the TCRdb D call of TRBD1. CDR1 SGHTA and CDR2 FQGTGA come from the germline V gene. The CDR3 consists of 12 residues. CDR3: CASSEGDYGYTF. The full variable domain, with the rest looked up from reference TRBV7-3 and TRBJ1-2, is GAGVSQTPSNKVTEKGKYVELRCDPISGHTALYWYRQSLGQGPEFLIYFQGTGAADDSGLPNDRFFAVRPEGSVSTLKIQRTERGDSAVYLCASSEGDYGYTFGSGTRLTVV.

The CDR3 region is CASSMDFNEKLFF. The chain joins TRBV19 to TRBJ1-4. The CDR3 length is 13 residues. CDR1 and CDR2 from the germline V gene are LNHDA and SQIVND (reference sequence). The complete variable domain, with remaining parts taken from reference TRBV19 and TRBJ1-4, reads DGGITQSPKYLFRKEGQNVTLSCEQNLNHDAMYWYRQDPGQGLRLIYYSQIVNDFQKGDIAEGYSVSREKKESFPLTVTSAQKNPTAFYLCASSMDFNEKLFFGSGTQLSVL.

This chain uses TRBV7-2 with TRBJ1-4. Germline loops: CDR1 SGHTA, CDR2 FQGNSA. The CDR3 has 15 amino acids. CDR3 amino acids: CASSLAKADGEKLFF.

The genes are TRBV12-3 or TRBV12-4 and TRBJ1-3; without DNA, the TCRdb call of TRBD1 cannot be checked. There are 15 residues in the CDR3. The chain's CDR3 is CASSLAPDRGYTIYF.

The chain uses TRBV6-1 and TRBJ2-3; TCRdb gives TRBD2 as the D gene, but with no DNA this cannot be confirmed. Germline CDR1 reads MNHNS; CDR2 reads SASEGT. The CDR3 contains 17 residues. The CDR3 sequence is CASSDPFGSGGTDTQYF.

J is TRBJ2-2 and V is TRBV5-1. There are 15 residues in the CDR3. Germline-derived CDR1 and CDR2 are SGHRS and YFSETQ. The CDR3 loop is CASSLPEANTGELFF.

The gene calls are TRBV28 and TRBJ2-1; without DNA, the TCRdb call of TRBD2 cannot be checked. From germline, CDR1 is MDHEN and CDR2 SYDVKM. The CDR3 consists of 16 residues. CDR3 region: CASSPSGPGGTSEQFF.